This is a list of T cell receptor beta chains from one sample in a study of blood T cells in healthy people across ages. TCRdb reprocessed the 5' RACE reads with MiXCR, giving one entry per CDR3 protein. The table lists hundreds of thousands of distinct CDR3 sequences, around a quarter of them singletons. The same specimen was also included in a second study, on T cells of mothers and their children.

Sequenced material: blood. These receptors originate from a boy aged 5-17 years in good health. Both conserved end residues are part of each CDR3. The D gene is left open where the match is weak. Rows give clone size only sometimes, using once, few, many, or a class for an expanded clone.

size | D | J | V | DNA | CDR3
NA | NA | TRBJ2-7 | TRBV6-6 | TGTGCCAGCAGTTCCGTGGGGACCCGCCAGGAGCAGTACTTC | CASSSVGTRQEQYF
few | NA | TRBJ2-1 | TRBV28 | TGTGCCAGCAGAACACAGTACAATGAGCAGTTCTTC | CASRTQYNEQFF
few | NA | TRBJ1-1 | TRBV29-1 | TGCAGCGTGGGGGGACCACAGGGAGCTTTCTTT | CSVGGPQGAFF
NA | TRBD1 | TRBJ2-7 | TRBV28 | TGTGCCACGAGGACAGGGATAATAGTCTACGAGCAGTACTTC | CATRTGIIVYEQYF
NA | TRBD2 | TRBJ2-3 | TRBV29-1 | TGCAGCGTTCCCGCGGGGGGGTACACAGATACGCAGTATTTT | CSVPAGGYTDTQYF
NA | TRBD2 | TRBJ2-7 | TRBV7-6 | TGTGCCAGCACCGGGACTACTGCCGGCGAGCAGTACTTC | CASTGTTAGEQYF
NA | NA | TRBJ2-7 | TRBV4-2 | TGTGCCAGCAGCCTCCAGGGGGGCACCTCCTACGAGCAGTACTTC | CASSLQGGTSYEQYF
NA | TRBD1 | TRBJ2-1 | TRBV4-2 | TGTGCCAGCAGCCAAGTTCCCGGGACAGCTTACAATGAGCAGTTCTTC | CASSQVPGTAYNEQFF
NA | TRBD2 | TRBJ2-7 | TRBV6-5 | TGTGCCAGCAGTTACGGTAGCGGGAGCTCCTACGAGCAGTACTTC | CASSYGSGSSYEQYF
NA | NA | TRBJ2-1 | TRBV28 | TGTGCCAGCAGTTTAGCGGCCCCTAACAATGAGCAGTTCTTC | CASSLAAPNNEQFF
few | TRBD1 | TRBJ2-1 | TRBV9 | TGTGCCAGCAGCGTAGGCGATGACAGGGGCCCCAACAATGAGCAGTTCTTC | CASSVGDDRGPNNEQFF
few | TRBD2 | TRBJ2-6 | TRBV7-3 | TGTGCCAGCAGCTTTAGCGGGAGGACCTCTGGGGCCAACGTCCTGACTTTC | CASSFSGRTSGANVLTF
NA | NA | TRBJ1-5 | TRBV18 | TGTGCCAGCTCACCGAACACGGGGAATCAGCCCCAGCATTTT | CASSPNTGNQPQHF
NA | NA | TRBJ2-2 | TRBV29-1 | TGCAGCGTTGACTCTAACACCGGGGAGCTGTTTTTT | CSVDSNTGELFF
NA | TRBD1 | TRBJ2-1 | TRBV29-1 | TGCAGCGTCGTCCGGGACAGAAACAATGAGCAGTTCTTC | CSVVRDRNNEQFF
NA | TRBD1 | TRBJ2-5 | TRBV6-5 | TGTGCCAGCCATCCCATGGACAGGGTCGAGACCCAGTACTTC | CASHPMDRVETQYF
few | NA | TRBJ2-7 | TRBV12-3/TRBV12-4 | TGTGCCAGCAGCGACAGGCCCCGCGGGGAGCAGTACTTC | CASSDRPRGEQYF
NA | NA | TRBJ2-5 | TRBV7-2 | TGTGCCAGCAGCTTAGTCCCGGACTACCGAGAGACCCAGTACTTC | CASSLVPDYRETQYF
NA | NA | TRBJ2-3 | TRBV12-3/TRBV12-4 | TGTGCCAGCAGAGCCACCGGGACACACACAGATACGCAGTATTTT | CASRATGTHTDTQYF
few | TRBD1 | TRBJ1-2 | TRBV5-1 | TGCGCCAGCAGCTTGGATGCCGGGACAGGTCTTAACTATGGCTACACCTTC | CASSLDAGTGLNYGYTF
NA | NA | TRBJ2-7 | TRBV6-2/TRBV6-3 | TGTGCCAGCAGTTACGTCCCGGACTTTCCTCTCGAGCAGTACTTC | CASSYVPDFPLEQYF
few | NA | TRBJ1-2 | TRBV20-1 | TGCAGTGCTAGTCTGGGGACAAACTATGGCTACACCTTC | CSASLGTNYGYTF
NA | NA | TRBJ1-1 | TRBV6-6 | TGTGCCAGCAGAAGGGGTTGGACTGAAGCTTTCTTT | CASRRGWTEAFF
many | NA | TRBJ2-5 | TRBV5-1 | TGCGCCAGCAGCGCCGAGGGCGGGAAAGAGACCCAGTACTTC | CASSAEGGKETQYF
NA | NA | TRBJ2-2 | TRBV20-1 | TGCAGTGCGAGCGGACTTTACACCGGGGAGCTGTTTTTT | CSASGLYTGELFF
few | NA | TRBJ2-3 | TRBV7-8 | TGTGCCAGCAGCTTGGGGGCCCCAACGGCCCCCCGAGCGCAGTATTTT | CASSLGAPTAPRAQYF
NA | NA | TRBJ2-5 | TRBV9 | TGTGCCAGCAGCGTAGATGGCCAGGTCGGGGAGACCCAGTACTTC | CASSVDGQVGETQYF
NA | NA | TRBJ1-1 | TRBV19 | TGTGCCAGTAGTATGGGTGGAACTGAAGCTTTCTTT | CASSMGGTEAFF
few | TRBD1 | TRBJ2-2 | TRBV12-5 | TGTGCTAGTGGTTTTACAGGGACAGGGGATACCGGGGAGCTGTTTTTT | CASGFTGTGDTGELFF
NA | TRBD1 | TRBJ1-2 | TRBV28 | TGTGCCAGCAGGGCTATACAGGGGCTAGGCTACACCTTC | CASRAIQGLGYTF
few | NA | TRBJ2-7 | TRBV7-9 | TGTGCCAGCAGCTTAGAACGGGGTTTCTCCTACGAGCAGTACTTC | CASSLERGFSYEQYF
few | NA | TRBJ2-5 | TRBV5-1 | TGCGCCAGCAGCTTGGTGGCAGGGAGAGAGCAAGAGACCCAGTACTTC | CASSLVAGREQETQYF
few | TRBD2 | TRBJ2-7 | TRBV27 | TGTGCCAGCAGTATAGCGGGGGTGAGCTCCTACGAGCAGTACTTC | CASSIAGVSSYEQYF
NA | NA | TRBJ1-2 | TRBV20-1 | TGCAGTGCTAGAGGGACACTAGCTAACTATGGCTACACCTTC | CSARGTLANYGYTF
few | NA | TRBJ2-1 | TRBV7-3 | TGTGCCAGCAGCCTCGACGGGCTCTCCTACAATGAGCAGTTCTTC | CASSLDGLSYNEQFF
few | NA | TRBJ2-1 | TRBV20-1 | TGCAGTGCTAGAGATAGGGCAACTATAGGGAATGAGCAGTTCTTC | CSARDRATIGNEQFF
NA | TRBD1 | TRBJ1-5 | TRBV6-6 | TGTGCCAGCAGTATTCAACAGGGGTTGAAGCCCCAGCATTTT | CASSIQQGLKPQHF
NA | TRBD1 | TRBJ2-5 | TRBV9 | TGTGCCAGCAGCGTTGGGACAGGCAATCAAGAGACCCAGTACTTC | CASSVGTGNQETQYF
NA | TRBD2 | TRBJ2-7 | TRBV12-3/TRBV12-4 | TGTGCCAGCAGTAAAGAAGTGGCGGGAGGGCGCTGCGAGCAGTACTTC | CASSKEVAGGRCEQYF
few | NA | TRBJ1-6 | TRBV7-6 | TGTGCCAGCAGCATGGGACTCCCGGATTCACCCCTCCACTTT | CASSMGLPDSPLHF
few | TRBD2 | TRBJ2-7 | TRBV9 | TGTGCCAGCAGCGTAGACGGGGGGGCCGGCGAGCAGTACTTC | CASSVDGGAGEQYF
few | TRBD1 | TRBJ1-1 | TRBV5-6 | TGTGCCAGCAGCTTGACACGGACAGGGGGCCCGAACACTGAAGCTTTCTTT | CASSLTRTGGPNTEAFF